Listed below are T cell receptor beta chains from one sample, sequenced in a study of memory CD4+ T cells and cytomegalovirus serostatus. TCRdb's copy holds only in-frame clones and misses some; the assay was immunoSEQ multiplex PCR. The table records 25,000 to 40,000 clones, approximately 72% of them present only once. The sample was memory CD4+ T cells from blood. The receptor set was obtained from an adult in good health and CMV-seronegative. Some clones in this sample may be carry-over from other donors' samples. The CDR3 runs from the conserved cysteine through the conserved F or W. Each record gives: CDR3 length, D gene, V gene, J gene, CDR3 protein, CDR3 DNA. D genes are given only for firm matches.

15	TRBD1	TRBV7-2	TRBJ1-1	CASRERTGGYTEAFF	TGTGCCAGCAGGGAAAGGACAGGGGGCTACACTGAAGCTTTCTTT
11	NA	TRBV7-8	TRBJ2-2	CASRVRGELFF	TGTGCCAGCAGGGTCCGGGGGGAGCTGTTTTTT
14	NA	TRBV6-5	TRBJ2-5	CASSRPGTKETQYF	TGTGCCAGCAGCCGTCCGGGGACAAAAGAGACCCAGTACTTC
13	NA	TRBV28	TRBJ1-2	CASSLSGSYGYTF	TGTGCCAGCAGTTTAAGCGGGTCTTATGGCTACACCTTC
16	TRBD2	TRBV5-1	TRBJ2-3	CASSLFGREGTDTQYF	TGCGCCAGCAGCTTATTCGGCAGGGAGGGGACAGATACGCAGTATTTT
15	NA	TRBV7-9	TRBJ1-1	CASSLGGTLNTEAFF	TGTGCCAGCAGCTTAGGGGGGACTCTGAACACTGAAGCTTTCTTT
16	TRBD2	TRBV7-2	TRBJ2-2	CASSLLSSGGTGELFF	TGTGCCAGCAGCTTACTCTCTTCGGGGGGCACCGGGGAGCTGTTTTTT
14	NA	TRBV11-2	TRBJ2-5	CASSKLGYQETQYF	TGTGCCAGCAGTAAATTAGGGTACCAAGAGACCCAGTACTTC
13	TRBD1	TRBV7-9	TRBJ1-2	CASSLDRGVGYTF	TGTGCCAGCAGCCTCGACAGGGGGGTGGGCTACACCTTC
14	TRBD1	TRBV11-1	TRBJ1-2	CASSLARQGLGYTF	TGTGCCAGCAGCTTAGCAAGACAGGGACTTGGCTACACCTTC